This T cell receptor beta chain was documented in a study of T cells expressing NK-cell markers. Regarding the study as a whole: In several donors, these clonotypes also led the CD3+CD56-NKG2C+ fraction. More than five donors showed dominant NKG2C+ clonotypes comprising about 1.0-7.0% of their CD8+ T cells. The study did not resolve the HCMV specificity of expanded NKG2C+ T cell clones.

cDNA encoding TCR beta was synthesized via 5'RACE template switching incorporating UMIs. TCRdb reworked the 5' RACE reads into one entry per CDR3 protein, no DNA. The repertoire shows 150,000 or so distinct CDR3 sequences; the top ten hold roughly 35%. Germline loops: CDR1 SNHLY, CDR2 FYNNEI. This CDR3 comprises 15 residues. Of note for this clonotype: What it binds is unknown.

The V call is TRBV2, the J call TRBJ1-4. Sequencing used blood T cells: a sorted CD56 or NKG2C T cell subset, CD4+ or CD8+ T cells, or bulk PBMC T cells (not recorded which). This sequence originates from a woman aged 45-65 years in good health. The CDR3 spells CASSEGSATNEKLFF.